The 15 T cell receptor beta chains below come from one sample, sequenced in a study of tumor-infiltrating lymphocytes in primary liver carcinoma (dated by TCRdb to between 2016 and 2019). The instrument was an Illumina HiSeq 2500. Starting from 500 to 650 ng total RNA, TCRbeta-specific cDNA was produced by reverse transcription with a constant-region primer and ProtoScript II reverse transcriptase. Three nested multiplex PCR rounds, following a slightly modified ARM-PCR procedure, were used to build the TCRbeta libraries. Multiplex TRBV1-TRBV30 forward primers and a Cbeta reverse primer were used in the first two PCR rounds, each of which was run for approximately 11 cycles. TCRdb trimmed the raw reads at Q25, called clones with MiXCR and kept productive beta chains. CDR3 protein sequences are deduplicated, and each keeps its most common genes and DNA. In all, the sample holds fewer than 75,000 distinct CDR3 sequences, and around 69% of those were seen once. In total, the top ten clones hold around 44% of the sample.

Without any cell sorting, total RNA and DNA were co-extracted from approximately 22-30 mg of bulk tissue using the AllPrep DNA/RNA mini kit. The sequenced material came from liver tumor tissue from sampling region 4. The cell subset or site label for this specimen denotes: tumor region T4, right-lateral pole. These TCRs come from a man aged 35-49 years with primary liver carcinoma and hepatitis B virus infection.

Of note for this clonotype: One junction end does not reproduce the germline sequence, and a read error may be involved. This chain connects TRBV11-1 to TRBJ2-5; TRBD1 agrees at 7 bases. Germline V gene sequence: CDR1 SGHAT, CDR2 FQDESV (reference sequence). CDR3 length: 14 residues. The CDR3 protein is CPSSGQVVLETQYF. In DNA, the CDR3 is TGTCCCAGCAGTGGACAGGTGGTGCTGGAGACCCAGTACTTC.

Ten or more counts support this clonotype. The chain is built from TRBV6-6 and TRBJ2-3, with 8 bases that match TRBD2. Trimming removed 5 bases from V and 5 bases from J; junction bases left unmatched: 6. Germline CDR1 reads MNHNY; CDR2 reads SVGAGI (reference sequence). The CDR3 has 14 amino acids. The CDR3 loop reads CASSRTSQGDTQYF. The CDR3 DNA reads TGTGCCAGCAGTCGGACTAGCCAGGGAGATACGCAGTATTTT.

Comment on this clonotype: Likely a read error: the CDR3 ends without its conserved phenylalanine or tryptophan. V gene TRBV11-2 combines with J gene TRBJ2-5, with a tentative D call TRBD2 (6 bases). Germline CDR1 is SGHAT and CDR2 is FQNNGV. The CDR3 extends over 16 amino acids. The chain's CDR3 is CANSQTPGGEKETQYL. CDR3 DNA sequence: TGTGCCAACAGCCAAACTCCCGGCGGGGAGAAAGAGACCCAGTACTTA.

A note on this clonotype: Sequence at one end of the junction differs from germline and may be a read error. The chain couples TRBV11-2 to TRBJ2-7; TRBD2 aligns across 10 bases. CDR1 SGHAT and CDR2 FQNNGV come from the germline V gene. This CDR3 region has 19 residues. CDR3: CAGSLARLTSGHFTYEQYF. As DNA, the CDR3 is TGTGCCGGCAGCTTAGCACGGCTGACTAGCGGGCACTTTACATACGAGCAGTACTTC.

As regards this clonotype: Given a much more abundant clone one base away, this may be a read error. The gene calls are TRBV12-3 or TRBV12-4 and TRBJ2-7, with D perhaps TRBD1 (6 bases). V was pared by 2 bases and J by 1 base, with 15 bases between. CDR3 length: 16 residues. The CDR3, as DNA: TGTGCCAGCAGTTTATGGGGGCATGGGAGATCCTACGAGCAGTACTTC. Residues: CASSLWGHGRSYEQYF.

Of note for this clonotype: Likely a read error: the CDR3 ends without its conserved phenylalanine or tryptophan. This chain joins TRBV28 and TRBJ2-1; 8 bases map to TRBD2. CDR3 length: 13 amino acids. Germline CDR1 and CDR2: MDHEN and SYDVKM. The CDR3 region is CVSSLGTSGEQFV. In DNA form, the CDR3 reads TGTGTCAGCAGTTTAGGGACTAGTGGGGAGCAGTTCGTC.

The chain is built from TRBV20-1 and TRBJ2-2; 11 bases are shared with TRBD1. V lost 6 bases, J lost 6 bases, and 9 bases stayed unmatched. This CDR3 has 15 amino acids. In germline, CDR1 is DFQATT, CDR2 SNEGSKA (reference sequence). The CDR3 is CSAPGQGAVAGELFF. The CDR3 nucleotides are TGCAGTGCCCCAGGACAGGGGGCGGTCGCCGGGGAGCTGTTTTTT.

A word on this clonotype: It may be a read error: a sequence one base away is much more abundant. The gene calls are TRBV5-1 and TRBJ1-6, with D perhaps TRBD1 (6 bases). CDR3 length: 15 amino acids. Germline V gene sequence: CDR1 SGHRS, CDR2 YFSETQ. Between the trimmed V and J ends, which lost 4 bases and 8 bases, there was a span of 16 bases. CDR3 protein: CASSNTGTYDSPLHF. The CDR3 DNA is TGCGCCAGCAGCAATACCGGGACATATGATTCACCCCTCCACTTT.

Regarding this clonotype: A read error may be the cause here, since a much bigger clone is one base away. V usage is TRBV6-6 and J usage is TRBJ2-6; D gene uncertain. The CDR3 extends over 13 amino acids. The ends were cut back, 8 bases at V and 4 bases at J, with 9 bases in the middle. Germline lookup yields CDR1 MNHNY and CDR2 SVGAGI (reference sequence). The CDR3 here is CASLPYGANVLTF. In DNA, the CDR3 is TGTGCCAGCTTGCCTTACGGGGCCAACGTCCTGACTTTC.

Worth noting for this clonotype: The conserved final phenylalanine or tryptophan is absent from the CDR3, which likely points to a read error. The chain has TRBV7-8 and TRBJ1-2; 7 bases match TRBD1. This CDR3 region has 15 residues. The V gene's germline CDR1 is SGHVS and CDR2 FQNEAQ. J lost 5 bases, V lost 5 bases, and 11 bases had no gene match. The CDR3 DNA reads as TGTGCCAGCAGCCCAAGGACAGGAGGCGTTTATGGCTACACCTCC. Translation gives CASSPRTGGVYGYTS.

With respect to this clonotype: A read error may produce the germline difference seen at one junction end. The chain couples TRBV12-3 or TRBV12-4 to TRBJ2-4; no definite D call. The CDR3 spans 16 residues. Here the CDR3 reads CASSPPSSLAKNVQCF. The CDR3 nucleotides read TGTGCCAGCAGTCCGCCCAGTAGTTTGGCCAAAAACGTTCAGTGCTTC.

As for this clonotype: Germline is not matched at one junction end, which may reflect a read error. CDR3 loop: CASKPGQTASFYEQCF. DNA of the CDR3: TGTGCCAGCAAGCCCGGACAGACAGCATCCTTTTACGAGCAGTGCTTC. The V gene is TRBV6-5, the J gene TRBJ2-7; weak D call: TRBD1 (6 bases). The CDR3 has 16 residues. Looked up from germline, CDR1 is MNHEY and CDR2 is SVGAGI.

In regard to this clonotype: A much more abundant neighbour one base away suggests this may be a read error. The J gene is TRBJ2-3, the V gene TRBV11-2; D ambiguous. Germline CDR1 and CDR2: SGHAT and FQNNGV. V lost 5 bases, J lost 7 bases, and 19 bases lay in between. The CDR3 runs 15 residues. Written as DNA, the CDR3 is TGTGCCAGCAGCGATAGCAGGAGATTTACATATACGCAGTATTTT. It encodes CASSDSRRFTYTQYF.

With regard to this clonotype: A much bigger clone sits one base away, suggesting this may be a read error. The chain joins TRBV25-1 to TRBJ2-7; 8 bases align to TRBD1. Germline lookup yields CDR1 MGHDK and CDR2 SYGVNS. This CDR3 contains 15 residues. CDR3: CASSDRQGITYKQYF. In nucleotides, the CDR3 is TGTGCCAGCAGTGATCGACAGGGGATCACCTACAAGCAGTACTTC.

About this clonotype: This likely comes from a read error, as the CDR3 has no conserved phenylalanine or tryptophan at its end. The limits of the CDR3 on the DNA are not certain, so only TCRdb's listed CDR3 is given. The chain employs TRBV4-3 and TRBJ2-2. 16 amino acids form the CDR3, both terminal residues included. Germline loops: CDR1 LGHNA, CDR2 YSLEER. The CDR3 spells CASSQNPEGNLGELFS.